A single sample is the source of the 24 T cell receptor beta chains below, sequenced in a study of T cells in Graves' hyperthyroidism and ophthalmopathy. The source material, RNA transcripts, was used to amplify TCR beta CDR3 regions. The study used the HTBI primer set for a first-round RT-PCR of the TCR CDR3. TCRdb re-called the multiplex PCR reads through MiXCR, storing one row per CDR3 protein. The sample includes more than 500,000 distinct CDR3 sequences, about 15% seen only once; the top ten take around 32%. The sample taken for sequencing was blood. The receptors come from a woman in her 30s with Graves' ophthalmopathy.

The V call is TRBV13, the J call TRBJ1-4; TRBD1 matches 9 bases. The CDR3 has 18 amino acids. CDR1 PRHDT and CDR2 FYEKMQ come from the germline V gene (reference sequence). V lost 4 bases and J lost 7; bases outside the gene matches: 16. The CDR3 loop reads CASSYLEGQGKETEKLFF. The CDR3 region has the DNA TGTGCCAGCAGCTACCTGGAGGGACAGGGAAAAGAAACTGAAAAACTGTTTTTT.

V is TRBV10-3 and J is TRBJ2-3; 7 bases align to TRBD2. Per the germline V gene, CDR1 is ENHRY and CDR2 is SYGVKD. The trim removed 10 bases at V and 0 bases at J, leaving 10 bases unmatched. This CDR3 region has 15 residues. The DNA of the CDR3 is TGTGCCACCCGCTTGGGGGGGGGGAGCACAGATACGCAGTATTTT. Its protein is CATRLGGGSTDTQYF.

This clonotype has a count of ten or more. The genes are TRBV30 and TRBJ2-7; tentatively, D is TRBD1 or TRBD2 (5 bases each). Trimming took 7 bases from V and 3 from J, leaving 16 bases between them. This CDR3 has 13 amino acids. Germline-derived CDR1 and CDR2 are GTSNPN and SVGIG (reference sequence). CDR3 amino acids: CAYRGYFSYEQYF. In nucleotides, the CDR3 is TGTGCCTACCGGGGCTATTTCAGCTACGAGCAGTACTTC.

This clonotype was seen more than once but under ten times. This sequence joins TRBV27 and TRBJ2-1; 11 nucleotides line up with TRBD2. The germline V gene encodes CDR1 MNHEY and CDR2 SMNVEV (reference sequence). V lost 6 bases to trimming and J lost 5 bases; unmatched junction nucleotides: 6. This CDR3 has 15 amino acids. In DNA form, the CDR3 reads TGTGCCAGCAGACCTGGGACTAGCGGAAACAATGAGCAGTTCTTC. Translated: CASRPGTSGNNEQFF.

This clonotype was observed many times. V usage is TRBV11-2 and J usage is TRBJ2-5; D gene unclear. Trimming removed 5 bases from V and 2 bases from J, with 12 bases in between. The CDR3 extends over 14 amino acids. Germline CDR1 reads SGHAT; CDR2 reads FQNNGV. The CDR3 region has the DNA TGTGCCAGCAGCAGCTCCACCAGGCAAGAGACCCAGTACTTC. This translates into CASSSSTRQETQYF.

This chain connects TRBV7-3 to TRBJ2-1; perhaps TRBD2 as D (6 bases). Trimming pared 5 bases from V and 10 bases from J, leaving 21 bases between. The germline gives CDR1 SGHTA, CDR2 FQGTGA. The length of the CDR3 is 15 residues. Written as DNA, the CDR3 is TGTGCCAGCAGCGAGACCTTAGCGGAACCTCGGGAGCAGTTCTTC. Its protein is CASSETLAEPREQFF.

This clonotype was detected many times. The V and J genes are TRBV20-1 and TRBJ2-5; D is undetermined. Germline CDR1 is DFQATT and CDR2 is SNEGSKA (reference sequence). CDR3 length: 14 amino acids. The V gene lost 3 bases and the J gene lost 6 bases, with 17 bases spanning the gap. The CDR3 nucleotides are TGCAGTGCTAGTAACGACACCCCCCTGAAGACCCAGTACTTC. Protein: CSASNDTPLKTQYF.

The chain carries TRBV20-1 and TRBJ2-5; weak D call: TRBD2 (6 bases). From germline, CDR1 is DFQATT and CDR2 SNEGSKA (reference sequence). CDR3 length: 12 residues. The V and J ends lost 7 bases and 2 bases respectively, with 11 bases between them. CDR3 protein: CSERENQETQYF. Here the CDR3 DNA reads TGCAGTGAACGGGAGAATCAAGAGACCCAGTACTTC.

This sequence joins TRBV4-1 and TRBJ2-1; D is possibly TRBD1 (7 bases). CDR3 length: 16 amino acids. Germline V gene data show CDR1 as MGHRA and CDR2 as YSYEKL. V gave up 2 bases and J gave up 7 bases, with 18 bases separating them. The DNA of the CDR3 is TGCGCCAGCAGCCAACCTCGCTGGCGGGACAGAAATGAGCAGTTCTTC. Its translation: CASSQPRWRDRNEQFF.

The rearrangement links TRBV28 to TRBJ1-1; perhaps TRBD1 as D (6 bases). The V and J ends lost 3 bases and 4 bases respectively, with 18 bases between them. This CDR3 has 16 amino acids. The germline V gene has CDR1 MDHEN and CDR2 SYDVKM. The CDR3 DNA reads as TGTGCCAGCAGTTTCTACAGGGTATTAACGGGCACTGAAGCTTTCTTT. This codes for CASSFYRVLTGTEAFF. The full variable domain, completed using reference TRBV28 and TRBJ1-1, is DVKVTQSSRYLVKRTGEKVFLECVQDMDHENMFWYRQDPGLGLRLIYFSYDVKMKEKGDIPEGYSVSREKKERFSLILESASTNQTSMYLCASSFYRVLTGTEAFFGQGTRLTVV.

This clonotype was counted many times. The CDR3 DNA sequence: TGTGCCAGCAGTTACTCGGAGCGGGAGTTAGATCCCATTCAGTACTTC. It specifies CASSYSERELDPIQYF. The V and J genes are TRBV6-5 and TRBJ2-4, with 8 bases identical to TRBD2. J lost 9 bases, V lost 0 bases, and 10 bases had no gene match. Per the germline V gene, CDR1 is MNHEY and CDR2 is SVGAGI. The CDR3 spans 16 residues.

This clonotype has just a few counts. The chain combines TRBV15 with TRBJ2-3; D assignment may be TRBD1 or TRBD2 (5 bases each). The CDR3 is 15 residues long. V lost 4 bases, J lost 2 bases, and 13 bases lay in between. The germline CDR1 and CDR2 sequences are LNHNV and YYDKDF (reference sequence). The CDR3 DNA reads TGTGCCACCAGCACGGGGCCTACTTCCACAGATACGCAGTATTTT. Protein: CATSTGPTSTDTQYF. Together with reference TRBV15 and TRBJ2-3, the CDR3 gives the full variable domain: DAMVIQNPRYQVTQFGKPVTLSCSQTLNHNVMYWYQQKSSQAPKLLFHYYDKDFNNEADTPDNFQSRRPNTSFCFLDIRSPGLGDTAMYLCATSTGPTSTDTQYFGPGTRLTVL.

This rearrangement joins TRBV20-1 to TRBJ2-1; no firm D call. There are 13 residues in the CDR3. Germline-derived CDR1 and CDR2 are DFQATT and SNEGSKA (reference sequence). Trimming pared 2 bases from V and 6 bases from J, leaving 11 bases between. The CDR3 here is CSARPGVGNEQFF. CDR3 nucleotides: TGCAGTGCTAGACCTGGGGTGGGCAATGAGCAGTTCTTC.

The sample holds many counts of this clonotype. The chain has TRBV30 and TRBJ2-3, with 10 positions matching TRBD2. V shed 2 bases and J 6 bases; nucleotides not matched to a gene: 8. From germline, CDR1 is GTSNPN and CDR2 SVGIG (reference sequence). CDR3 size: 15 residues. The CDR3 DNA sequence: TGTGCCTGGAGTACTAGCGGGGCAACCTTGGATACGCAGTATTTT. Protein product: CAWSTSGATLDTQYF.

This clonotype was seen a handful of times. The V call is TRBV6-1, the J call TRBJ1-3; D remains ambiguous. The CDR3 spans 15 residues. The ends were cut back, 6 bases at V and 6 bases at J, with 18 bases in the middle. Germline V CDR1 and CDR2: MNHNS, SASEGT. DNA for the CDR3: TGTGCCAGCAGACCTTATACCGGGCCTTTAAACACCATATATTTT. This sequence encodes CASRPYTGPLNTIYF.

J is TRBJ1-3 and V is TRBV14, with a weak D call TRBD1 (6 bases). V was clipped by 3 bases and J by 1 base, with 10 bases between them. The CDR3 is made up of 15 amino acids. Germline V gene lookup returns CDR1 SGHDN and CDR2 FVKESK. The CDR3 sequence: CASSHRGSSGNTIYF. The CDR3 region has the DNA TGTGCCAGCAGCCACAGGGGAAGTTCTGGAAACACCATATATTTT.

This clonotype came up a few times. The chain employs TRBV29-1 and TRBJ2-1; no firm D call. V was trimmed by 4 bases and J by 0 bases, leaving 7 bases between them. The CDR3 covers 13 residues. The germline V gene has CDR1 SQVTM and CDR2 ANQGSEA. This CDR3 reads CSVVGASYNEQFF. CDR3 nucleotide sequence: TGCAGCGTTGTTGGAGCCTCCTACAATGAGCAGTTCTTC.

This clonotype has only a few counts. The V and J genes are TRBV5-1 and TRBJ2-1, with 11 bases identical to TRBD2. The CDR3 is 15 amino acids. Looked up from germline, CDR1 is SGHRS and CDR2 is YFSETQ. Germline trimming cut 7 bases from V and 6 bases from J; bases unmatched to any gene: 9. This chain's CDR3 is CASGLAGGPGNEQFF. Written as DNA, the CDR3 is TGCGCCAGCGGATTAGCGGGAGGGCCCGGCAATGAGCAGTTCTTC.

This clonotype has just a few counts. The rearrangement uses TRBV28 and TRBJ2-1; TRBD2 aligns across 8 bases. CDR3 size: 14 residues. J was trimmed by 7 bases and V by 5 bases; bases with no gene match: 7. CDR1 MDHEN and CDR2 SYDVKM come from the germline V gene. In DNA, the CDR3 is TGTGCCAGCAGTGCGAGCGGGAGCGGTAATGAGCAGTTCTTC. It codes for CASSASGSGNEQFF.

The rearrangement joins TRBV6-2 or TRBV6-3 to TRBJ2-7; D might be TRBD1 (7 bases). This CDR3 spans 14 amino acids. Between the trimmed V and J ends, which lost 5 bases and 4 bases, there was a span of 15 bases. Germline values: CDR1 MNHEY, CDR2 SVGEGT. CDR3 loop: CASSQTGRFYEQYF. The CDR3 coding sequence is TGTGCCAGCAGTCAGACAGGGAGGTTTTACGAGCAGTACTTC.

This clonotype has at least ten counts. CDR3 loop: CSARVMRTYEQYF. The CDR3 nucleotides are TGCAGTGCTAGAGTAATGAGGACTTACGAGCAGTACTTC. The chain is built from TRBV20-1 and TRBJ2-7; D might be TRBD2 (5 bases). Trimming cost V 1 base and J 4 bases, with 11 bases left between them. This CDR3 has 13 amino acids. Germline V gene data show CDR1 as DFQATT and CDR2 as SNEGSKA (reference sequence).

Worth noting for this clonotype: It may be a read error: a sequence one base away is much more abundant. The chain links TRBV7-3 to TRBJ2-3; D is possibly TRBD1 or TRBD2 (5 bases each). This CDR3 has 14 amino acids. Trimming shortened V by 4 bases and J by 6 bases, and 14 bases separated the two germline ends. CDR1 and CDR2 (germline): SGHTA, FQGTGA. DNA of the CDR3: TGTGCCAGCAGCTGGGGGAGATCGACGGATACGCAGTATTTT. Translation gives CASSWGRSTDTQYF. The whole variable domain, remainder taken from reference TRBV7-3 and TRBJ2-3, is GAGVSQTPSNKVTEKGKYVELRCDPISGHTALYWYRQSLGQGPEFLIYFQGTGAADDSGLPNDRFFAVRPEGSVSTLKIQRTERGDSAVYLCASSWGRSTDTQYFGPGTRLTVL.

This clonotype was seen at least ten times. This chain connects TRBV28 to TRBJ2-5, with TRBD1 matching 10 bases. Trimming removed 3 bases from V and 5 bases from J; junction bases left unmatched: 9. CDR1 is MDHEN, CDR2 SYDVKM, per germline. This CDR3 comprises 16 residues. DNA of the CDR3: TGTGCCAGCAGTTTCGACAGGGGGCTTAGGCTTGAGACCCAGTACTTC. Amino acids: CASSFDRGLRLETQYF.

At least ten counts were recorded for this clonotype. V and J are TRBV5-1 and TRBJ1-1; D may be TRBD1 (6 bases). The CDR3 contains 14 residues. The V and J ends lost 7 bases and 1 base respectively, with 14 bases between them. CDR1 is SGHRS and CDR2 is YFSETQ in the germline V gene. The chain's CDR3 is CASCDGGGNTEAFF. CDR3 sequence (DNA): TGCGCCAGCTGTGACGGGGGCGGGAACACTGAAGCTTTCTTT. Based on the CDR3 plus reference TRBV5-1 and TRBJ1-1, the full variable domain is KAGVTQTPRYLIKTRGQQVTLSCSPISGHRSVSWYQQTPGQGLQFLFEYFSETQRNKGNFPGRFSGRQFSNSRSEMNVSTLELGDSALYLCASCDGGGNTEAFFGQGTRLTVV.